Below are 27 T cell receptor beta chains sequenced from a single sample in a study of shared clonotypes between healthy human individuals. Measured with immunoSEQ multiplex PCR; TCRdb has only the in-frame clones, and not every one. The table has 470,000 or so clones, more than 65% seen once. Sequencing input: PBMCs. These receptors came from a woman aged 40 to 50 in good health. Some clones in this sample may be carry-over from other donors' samples.

CDR3 sequence (DNA): TGTGCTGGCAGCTCAGACTCGACAGGGACGAATGACTATGGCTACACCTTC. This codes for CAGSSDSTGTNDYGYTF. The rearrangement uses TRBV7-2 and TRBJ1-2, with 7 bases that match TRBD1. CDR3 length: 17 residues. Germline V gene sequence: CDR1 SGHTA, CDR2 FQGNSA.

This clone has just a few counts. This sequence joins TRBV5-1 and TRBJ1-2; the match to TRBD1 covers 11 bases. V lost 0 bases to trimming and J lost 0 bases; unmatched junction nucleotides: 4. The CDR3 covers 17 residues. The germline CDR1 and CDR2 sequences are SGHRS and YFSETQ. DNA for the CDR3: TGCGCCAGCAGCTTGGAGGGACAGGGGGAGACTAACTATGGCTACACCTTC. This translates into CASSLEGQGETNYGYTF.

The V gene is TRBV11-2, the J gene TRBJ1-2; D uncertain. The CDR3 covers 15 residues. The V and J ends lost 2 bases and 0 bases respectively, with 10 bases between them. The germline V gene encodes CDR1 SGHAT and CDR2 FQNNGV. CDR3 sequence: CASSLTMATNYGYTF. CDR3 in DNA: TGTGCCAGCAGCTTAACGATGGCTACTAACTATGGCTACACCTTC. Combining the CDR3 with reference TRBV11-2 and TRBJ1-2 gives the whole variable domain EAGVAQSPRYKIIEKRQSVAFWCNPISGHATLYWYQQILGQGPKLLIQFQNNGVVDDSQLPKDRFSAERLKGVDSTLKIQPAKLEDSAVYLCASSLTMATNYGYTFGSGTRLTVV.

The chain couples TRBV15 to TRBJ1-3; D is unresolved. The germline gives CDR1 LNHNV, CDR2 YYDKDF (reference sequence). The CDR3 is 15 residues long. V was clipped by 1 base and J by 3 bases, with 10 bases between them. The CDR3, as DNA: TGTGCCACCAGCAGAGTTAACAGCGTTGGAAACACCATATATTTT. Translation: CATSRVNSVGNTIYF. The whole variable domain, remainder taken from reference TRBV15 and TRBJ1-3, is DAMVIQNPRYQVTQFGKPVTLSCSQTLNHNVMYWYQQKSSQAPKLLFHYYDKDFNNEADTPDNFQSRRPNTSFCFLDIRSPGLGDTAMYLCATSRVNSVGNTIYFGEGSWLTVV.

This chain connects TRBV5-4 to TRBJ2-1; 9 positions agree with TRBD1. The CDR3 has 15 residues. J lost 8 bases, V lost 4 bases, and 10 bases had no gene match. Germline V gene data show CDR1 as SGHNT and CDR2 as YYREEE (reference sequence). For the CDR3, the DNA is TGTGCCAGCAGCCCGTCGGGGGACAGGGTGTATGAGCAGTTCTTC. Its translation: CASSPSGDRVYEQFF.

The rearrangement links TRBV30 to TRBJ2-7; TRBD1 matches 7 bases. The CDR3 loop spans 14 amino acids. Germline V gene data show CDR1 as GTSNPN and CDR2 as SVGIG (reference sequence). With V trimmed by 2 bases and J by 0 bases, 4 bases remained unmatched. The CDR3 sequence is CAWSPDRDSYEQYF. CDR3 in DNA: TGTGCCTGGAGTCCCGACAGGGACTCCTACGAGCAGTACTTC.

The chain employs TRBV6-5 and TRBJ2-3, with a tentative D call TRBD2 (5 bases). Germline V gene lookup returns CDR1 MNHEY and CDR2 SVGAGI. Trimming removed 2 bases from V and 6 bases from J, with 12 bases in between. The CDR3 consists of 14 residues. CDR3 DNA: TGTGCCAGCAGTTACGTGAGGGCGGCGGATACGCAGTATTTT. This gives the protein CASSYVRAADTQYF.

The rearrangement joins TRBV5-1 to TRBJ2-2; D perhaps matches TRBD1 (5 bases). This CDR3 contains 16 residues. The germline V gene has CDR1 SGHRS and CDR2 YFSETQ. Trimming stripped 3 bases from V and 0 bases from J, with 12 bases between. The CDR3 DNA reads TGCGCCAGCAGCTCGGACATCCTATCGAACACCGGGGAGCTGTTTTTT. The encoded protein is CASSSDILSNTGELFF.

The chain is built from TRBV6-5 and TRBJ1-6, with 7 bases aligning to TRBD1. CDR1 is MNHEY and CDR2 is SVGAGI in the germline V gene. CDR3 size: 13 residues. Trimming removed 5 bases from V and 7 bases from J; junction bases left unmatched: 2. CDR3 sequence: CASSDRENSPLHF. In DNA form, the CDR3 reads TGTGCCAGCAGTGACAGGGAAAATTCACCCCTCCACTTT.

This clone has only a few counts. This chain uses TRBV7-9 with TRBJ1-1, with D uncertain. Germline V gives CDR1 SEHNR, CDR2 FQNEAQ (reference sequence). The CDR3 loop spans 13 amino acids. Trimming took off 10 bases at V and 4 bases at J, with 16 bases between the two ends. The CDR3 spells CATQTRYGTEAFF. CDR3 bases: TGTGCCACTCAAACCCGTTATGGCACTGAAGCTTTCTTT.

The chain carries TRBV30 and TRBJ2-1; D perhaps matches TRBD2 (6 bases). CDR1 is GTSNPN and CDR2 is SVGIG in the germline V gene (reference sequence). Trimming took 8 bases from V and 4 from J, leaving 15 bases between them. The CDR3 sequence is 13 residues long. As DNA, the CDR3 is TGTGCCACTAGCCGGGAGACTTACAATGAGCAGTTCTTC. Its protein product is CATSRETYNEQFF.

This clone appeared once. The rearrangement joins TRBV5-4 to TRBJ1-2, with D possibly being TRBD1 (5 bases). Between the trimmed V and J ends, which lost 5 bases and 5 bases, there was a span of 13 bases. CDR1 is SGHNT, CDR2 YYREEE, per germline (reference sequence). The CDR3 covers 13 residues. The DNA for the CDR3 is TGTGCCAGCAGTTTGTCGACAGTATATGGCTACACCTTC. Translating it yields CASSLSTVYGYTF. Together with reference TRBV5-4 and TRBJ1-2, the CDR3 gives the full variable domain: ETGVTQSPTHLIKTRGQQVTLRCSSQSGHNTVSWYQQALGQGPQFIFQYYREEENGRGNFPPRFSGLQFPNYSSELNVNALELDDSALYLCASSLSTVYGYTFGSGTRLTVV.

Concerning this clone itself: A far more abundant clone sits one base away, making this likely a read error. The identical CDR3 is also encoded by other nucleotide sequences in the sample. This sequence joins TRBV11-1 and TRBJ2-1; 12 bases line up with TRBD2. The CDR3 sequence is 16 residues long. Germline-derived CDR1 and CDR2 are SGHAT and FQDESV (reference sequence). The CDR3, as DNA: TGTGCTAGCAGCTCCTCCGGGACTAGCGGGTACAATGAGCAGTTCTTC. This sequence encodes CASSSSGTSGYNEQFF. Full variable domain (rest looked up from reference TRBV11-1 and TRBJ2-1): EAEVAQSPRYKITEKSQAVAFWCDPISGHATLYWYRQILGQGPELLVQFQDESVVDDSQLPKDRFSAERLKGVDSTLKIQPAELGDSAMYLCASSSSGTSGYNEQFFGPGTRLTVL.

J is TRBJ2-6 and V is TRBV5-8; D unclear. Trimming stripped 4 bases from V and 0 bases from J, with 14 bases between. The germline V gene has CDR1 SGHTS and CDR2 YDEGEE. This CDR3 contains 17 residues. In nucleotides, the CDR3 is TGTGCCAGCAGCCCCCCCCGGAGAGTCTCTGGGGCCAACGTCCTGACTTTC. It specifies CASSPPRRVSGANVLTF.

As regards this clone: This likely came from a read error, as a far larger clone is one base away. V and J are TRBV7-2 and TRBJ2-7; 14 bases are shared with TRBD2. Germline-derived CDR1 and CDR2 are SGHTA and FQGNSA. There are 17 residues in the CDR3. Unmatched junction bases numbered 8, after V lost 5 bases and J lost 2 bases. CDR3 loop: CASSLTGLAGGAYEQYF. CDR3 nucleotides: TGTGCCAGCAGCCTAACCGGACTAGCGGGAGGCGCCTACGAGCAGTACTTC.

This clone occurred once. This CDR3 reads CASSYGGFGNQPQHF. DNA for the CDR3: TGTGCCAGCAGTTACGGAGGGTTTGGCAATCAGCCCCAGCATTTT. The J gene is TRBJ1-5, the V gene TRBV6-5, with unresolved D. Germline CDR1 and CDR2: MNHEY and SVGAGI. With 2 bases removed from V and 2 bases from J, the gap between germline ends came to 10 bases. The CDR3 contains 15 residues.

The V and J genes are TRBV11-2 and TRBJ2-7; a possible D gene is TRBD1 (6 bases). Germline-derived CDR1 and CDR2 are SGHAT and FQNNGV. The CDR3 loop spans 15 amino acids. The V end lost 5 bases, the J end lost 2 bases, and 16 bases lay between the germline ends. The CDR3, as DNA: TGTGCCAGCAGCCTAGGGACACTCCCTACCTACGAGCAGTACTTC. Its translation: CASSLGTLPTYEQYF.

This chain uses TRBV7-9 with TRBJ2-3; 8 bases match TRBD2. The trim removed 3 bases at V and 1 base at J, leaving 6 bases unmatched. The germline CDR1 and CDR2 sequences are SEHNR and FQNEAQ (reference sequence). CDR3 length: 16 residues. CDR3 DNA sequence: TGTGCCAGCAGCTTTCTAGCGGGTGGTGGCACAGATACGCAGTATTTT. Its protein is CASSFLAGGGTDTQYF.

Of note for this clone: The likely explanation is a read error, given a far larger clone one base away. The V and J genes are TRBV7-9 and TRBJ1-1, with 7 bases identical to TRBD1. Germline trimming cut 5 bases from V and 0 bases from J; bases unmatched to any gene: 15. The CDR3 contains 18 residues. In germline, CDR1 is SEHNR, CDR2 FQNEAQ (reference sequence). Written as DNA, the CDR3 is TGTGCCAGCAGCCCACCAGTAGTCGGACAGGTGGTGAACACTGAAGCTTTCTTT. Protein: CASSPPVVGQVVNTEAFF. Full variable domain (missing parts from reference TRBV7-9 and TRBJ1-1): DTGVSQNPRHKITKRGQNVTFRCDPISEHNRLYWYRQTLGQGPEFLTYFQNEAQLEKSRLLSDRFSAERPKGSFSTLEIQRTEQGDSAMYLCASSPPVVGQVVNTEAFFGQGTRLTVV.

The rearrangement joins TRBV9 to TRBJ2-7; D perhaps matches TRBD2 (6 bases). Germline CDR1 reads SGDLS; CDR2 reads YYNGEE. CDR3 length equals 14 residues. The ends were cut back, 3 bases at V and 6 bases at J, with 16 bases in the middle. The CDR3 DNA reads TGTGCCAGCAGCGAAAGCGGGTCCTACTCCGAGCAGTACTTC. Translated: CASSESGSYSEQYF.

At least ten counts were recorded for this clone. The gene calls are TRBV5-4 and TRBJ2-5; 12 bases match TRBD2. The CDR3 spans 16 residues. In germline, CDR1 is SGHNT, CDR2 YYREEE (reference sequence). Losses at the gene ends were 4 bases for V and 0 bases for J; bases not matched to a gene: 4. CDR3: CASSRLAGGYQETQYF. Here the CDR3 DNA reads TGTGCCAGCAGCCGTCTAGCGGGAGGGTACCAAGAGACCCAGTACTTC.

A single count supports this clone. The chain joins TRBV5-4 to TRBJ2-5, with TRBD2 matching 10 bases. Losses at the gene ends were 2 bases for V and 4 bases for J; bases not matched to a gene: 8. This CDR3 region has 16 residues. Germline V lookup: CDR1 SGHNT, CDR2 YYREEE (reference sequence). DNA for the CDR3: TGTGCCAGCAGCTTAGGGCTAGCGGGAGTGGTAGAGACCCAGTACTTC. Translating gives CASSLGLAGVVETQYF.

V and J are TRBV29-1 and TRBJ1-4, with a weak D call TRBD1 (5 bases). The germline V gene has CDR1 SQVTM and CDR2 ANQGSEA. Trimming pared 7 bases from V and 5 bases from J, leaving 14 bases between. This CDR3 has 13 residues. Here the CDR3 reads CSATGSKNEKLFF. In DNA, the CDR3 is TGCAGCGCCACAGGCAGCAAAAATGAAAAACTGTTTTTT.

The table lists this clone with a count of one. The same CDR3 is also encoded by other DNA sequences in this sample. The chain has TRBV9 and TRBJ2-2; D unresolved. Trimming left V 3 bases short and J 4 bases short, with 7 bases between. Germline CDR1 and CDR2: SGDLS and YYNGEE. The CDR3 covers 13 residues. The CDR3 loop reads CASSGSFTGELFF. The CDR3 nucleotides are TGTGCCAGCAGCGGGTCGTTCACCGGGGAGCTGTTTTTT. Full variable domain (outside the CDR3, taken from reference TRBV9 and TRBJ2-2): DSGVTQTPKHLITATGQRVTLRCSPRSGDLSVYWYQQSLDQGLQFLIQYYNGEERAKGNILERFSAQQFPDLHSELNLSSLELGDSALYFCASSGSFTGELFFGEGSRLTVL.

A single count supports this clone. This likely traces to a read error, being one base from a far larger clone. The CDR3 is CAWSRGSKNTVELFF. Written as DNA, the CDR3 is TGTGCCTGGAGTCGAGGAAGCAAGAACACCGTGGAGCTGTTTTTT. The chain uses TRBV30 and TRBJ2-2, with D uncertain. The CDR3 runs to 15 residues. The germline V gene encodes CDR1 GTSNPN and CDR2 SVGIG (reference sequence). Together with reference TRBV30 and TRBJ2-2, the CDR3 gives the full variable domain: SQTIHQWPATLVQPVGSPLSLECTVEGTSNPNLYWYRQAAGRGLQLLFYSVGIGQISSEVPQNLSASRPQDRQFILSSKKLLLSDSGFYLCAWSRGSKNTVELFFGEGSRLTVL.

The CDR3 sequence: CASNPGLAGVEQYF. DNA of the CDR3: TGTGCCAGCAACCCGGGACTAGCGGGAGTCGAGCAGTACTTC. The rearrangement joins TRBV2 to TRBJ2-7; the match to TRBD2 covers 14 bases. The CDR3 totals 14 residues. The J segment lost 6 bases and the V segment lost 7 bases, leaving 5 bases of the junction unmatched. Germline loops: CDR1 SNHLY, CDR2 FYNNEI.

V is TRBV28 and J is TRBJ2-7; weak D call: TRBD2 (5 bases). V lost 5 bases and J 5 bases, leaving 13 bases between the germline ends. The CDR3 sequence is 13 residues long. From germline, CDR1 is MDHEN and CDR2 SYDVKM. CDR3 region: CASSPADVDEQYF. Here the CDR3 DNA reads TGTGCCAGCAGTCCAGCGGACGTAGACGAGCAGTACTTC.